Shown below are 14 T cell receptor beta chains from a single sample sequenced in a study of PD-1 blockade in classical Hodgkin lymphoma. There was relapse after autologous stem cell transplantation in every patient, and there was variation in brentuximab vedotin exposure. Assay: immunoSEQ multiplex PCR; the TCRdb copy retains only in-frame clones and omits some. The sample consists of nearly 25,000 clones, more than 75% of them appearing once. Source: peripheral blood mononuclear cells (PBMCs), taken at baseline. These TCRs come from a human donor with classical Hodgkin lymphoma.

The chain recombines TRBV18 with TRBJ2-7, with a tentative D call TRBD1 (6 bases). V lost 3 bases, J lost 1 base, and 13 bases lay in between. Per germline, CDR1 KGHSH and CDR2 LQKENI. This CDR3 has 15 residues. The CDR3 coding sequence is TGTGCCAGCTCACCTATCGGACAGACTTCCTACGAGCAGTACTTC. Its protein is CASSPIGQTSYEQYF.

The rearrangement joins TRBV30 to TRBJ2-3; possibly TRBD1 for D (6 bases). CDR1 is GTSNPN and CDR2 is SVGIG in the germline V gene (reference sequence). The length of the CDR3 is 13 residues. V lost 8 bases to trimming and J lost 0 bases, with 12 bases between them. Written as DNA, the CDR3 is TGTGCCAGAGACAGGCTTAGCACAGATACGCAGTATTTT. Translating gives CARDRLSTDTQYF.

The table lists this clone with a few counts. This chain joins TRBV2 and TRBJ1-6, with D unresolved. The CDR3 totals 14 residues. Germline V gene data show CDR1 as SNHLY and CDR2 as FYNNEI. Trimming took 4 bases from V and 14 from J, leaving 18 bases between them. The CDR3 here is CASSVRASPGSLHF. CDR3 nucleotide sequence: TGTGCCAGCAGTGTCCGGGCCTCGCCGGGTTCCCTCCACTTT. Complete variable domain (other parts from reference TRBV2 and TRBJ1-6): EPEVTQTPSHQVTQMGQEVILRCVPISNHLYFYWYRQILGQKVEFLVSFYNNEISEKSEIFDDQFSVERPDGSNFTLKIRSTKLEDSAMYFCASSVRASPGSLHFGNGTRLTVT.

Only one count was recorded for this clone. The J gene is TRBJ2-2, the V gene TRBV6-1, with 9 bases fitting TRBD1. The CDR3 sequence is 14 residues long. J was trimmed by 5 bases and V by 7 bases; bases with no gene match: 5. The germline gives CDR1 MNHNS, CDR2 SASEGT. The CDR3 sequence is CASNWDRETGELFF. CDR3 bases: TGTGCCAGCAACTGGGACAGGGAAACCGGGGAGCTGTTTTTT.

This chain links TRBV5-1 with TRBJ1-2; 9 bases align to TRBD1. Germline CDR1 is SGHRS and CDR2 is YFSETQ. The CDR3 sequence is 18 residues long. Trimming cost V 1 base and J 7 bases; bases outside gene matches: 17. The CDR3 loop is CASSLTKRQGGSDLGYTF. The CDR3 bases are TGCGCCAGCAGCTTGACTAAGCGACAGGGGGGTTCTGACCTTGGCTACACCTTC.

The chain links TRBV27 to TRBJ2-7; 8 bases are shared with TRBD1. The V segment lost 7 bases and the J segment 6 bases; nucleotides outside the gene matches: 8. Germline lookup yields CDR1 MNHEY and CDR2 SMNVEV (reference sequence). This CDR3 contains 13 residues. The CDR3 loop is CASIGQGTGEQYF. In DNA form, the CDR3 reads TGTGCCAGCATTGGACAGGGTACCGGCGAGCAGTACTTC.

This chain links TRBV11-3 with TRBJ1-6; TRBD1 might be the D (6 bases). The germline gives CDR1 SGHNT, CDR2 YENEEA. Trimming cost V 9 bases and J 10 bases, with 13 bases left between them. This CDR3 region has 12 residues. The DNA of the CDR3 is TGTGCCAGGCACACAGGGAACTCACCCCTCCACTTT. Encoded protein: CARHTGNSPLHF.

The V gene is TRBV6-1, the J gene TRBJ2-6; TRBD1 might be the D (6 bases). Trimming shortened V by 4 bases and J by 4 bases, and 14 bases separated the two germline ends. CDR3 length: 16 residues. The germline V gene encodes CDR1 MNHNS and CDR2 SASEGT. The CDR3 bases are TGTGCCAGCAGTGGTTTGGGGGCGCGGGGGGCCAACGTCCTGACTTTC. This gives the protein CASSGLGARGANVLTF.

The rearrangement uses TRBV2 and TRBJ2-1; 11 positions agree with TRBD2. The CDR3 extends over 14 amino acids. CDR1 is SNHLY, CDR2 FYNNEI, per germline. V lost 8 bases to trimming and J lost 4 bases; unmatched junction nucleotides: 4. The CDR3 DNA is TGTGCCAGCTTACTAGCGGGGGAGTACAATGAGCAGTTCTTC. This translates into CASLLAGEYNEQFF. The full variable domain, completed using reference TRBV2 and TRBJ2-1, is EPEVTQTPSHQVTQMGQEVILRCVPISNHLYFYWYRQILGQKVEFLVSFYNNEISEKSEIFDDQFSVERPDGSNFTLKIRSTKLEDSAMYFCASLLAGEYNEQFFGPGTRLTVL.

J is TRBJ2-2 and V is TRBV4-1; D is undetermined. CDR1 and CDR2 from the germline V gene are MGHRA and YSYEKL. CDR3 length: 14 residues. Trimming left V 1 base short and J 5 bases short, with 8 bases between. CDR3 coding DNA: TGCGCCAGCAGCCAAGGCCAGAGGACCGGGGAGCTGTTTTTT. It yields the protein CASSQGQRTGELFF.

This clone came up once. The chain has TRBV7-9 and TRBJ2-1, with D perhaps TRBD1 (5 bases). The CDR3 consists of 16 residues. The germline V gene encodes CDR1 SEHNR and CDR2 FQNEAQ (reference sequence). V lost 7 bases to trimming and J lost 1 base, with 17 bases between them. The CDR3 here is CASKTAGSPSYNEQFF. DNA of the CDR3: TGTGCCAGCAAGACAGCTGGTAGCCCATCCTACAATGAGCAGTTCTTC.

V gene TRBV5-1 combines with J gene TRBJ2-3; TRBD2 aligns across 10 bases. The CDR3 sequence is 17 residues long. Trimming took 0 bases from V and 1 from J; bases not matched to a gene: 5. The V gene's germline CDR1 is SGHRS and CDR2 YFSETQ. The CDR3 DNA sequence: TGCGCCAGCAGCTTGGAGAGAACTAGCGGGGGCACAGATACGCAGTATTTT. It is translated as CASSLERTSGGTDTQYF.

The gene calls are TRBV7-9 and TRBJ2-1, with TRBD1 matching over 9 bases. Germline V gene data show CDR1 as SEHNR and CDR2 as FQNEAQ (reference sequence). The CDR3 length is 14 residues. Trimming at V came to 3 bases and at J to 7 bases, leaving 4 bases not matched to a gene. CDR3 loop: CASSLGQGGNEQFF. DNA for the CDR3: TGTGCCAGCAGCTTGGGACAGGGAGGGAATGAGCAGTTCTTC.

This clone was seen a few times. This CDR3 reads CASSLGGRGVYGYTF. The CDR3 DNA sequence: TGTGCCAGCAGCTTAGGTGGCCGGGGGGTCTATGGCTACACCTTC. The chain carries TRBV13 and TRBJ1-2; D may be TRBD1 (5 bases). This CDR3 region has 15 residues. Germline loops: CDR1 PRHDT, CDR2 FYEKMQ (reference sequence). Trimming removed 0 bases at V and 4 bases at J, with 12 bases between.